Described below is a single T cell receptor (beta chain) sequence and its context. Its target is not known. This sample is part of a study of cytomegalovirus exposure and HLA in healthy donors. About the research overall: Within the Caucasian-associated ancestry cluster were under 85% of the approximately 390 genotyped donors.

PCR involved 60 Vbeta and 13 Jbeta primers. In the study's own analysis: Later, 75 million to 100 million unique TCR beta chains were counted in an analysis, and about 10 million of them were shared. The method was immunoSEQ multiplex PCR; TCRdb's version includes in-frame clones alone and lacks a portion of them. D and trimming come from the DNA, and the V and J calls and clone size come from that table. The sample contains approximately 75,000 clones, around 84% of which appear only once. Germline lookup yields CDR1 SGHRS and CDR2 YFSETQ. Trimming cost V 0 bases and J 2 bases; bases outside gene matches: 5. This CDR3 spans 17 amino acids. Study-wide findings and caveats: Reportedly, TCR beta sequences accurately predicted HLA-A and HLA-B alleles in most subjects. Analysis performed later showed TCR beta chains linked to HLA being more clonally expanded than equally common others.

The V gene is TRBV5-1, the J gene TRBJ2-1; TRBD2 matches at 10 bases. The source material was PBMCs. The sequence was collected from a man aged 65 to 79 in good health and CMV-seropositive. CDR3 residues: CASSLGQAGGPYNEQFF. CDR3 sequence (DNA): TGCGCCAGCAGCTTGGGTCAAGCGGGAGGGCCCTACAATGAGCAGTTCTTC.